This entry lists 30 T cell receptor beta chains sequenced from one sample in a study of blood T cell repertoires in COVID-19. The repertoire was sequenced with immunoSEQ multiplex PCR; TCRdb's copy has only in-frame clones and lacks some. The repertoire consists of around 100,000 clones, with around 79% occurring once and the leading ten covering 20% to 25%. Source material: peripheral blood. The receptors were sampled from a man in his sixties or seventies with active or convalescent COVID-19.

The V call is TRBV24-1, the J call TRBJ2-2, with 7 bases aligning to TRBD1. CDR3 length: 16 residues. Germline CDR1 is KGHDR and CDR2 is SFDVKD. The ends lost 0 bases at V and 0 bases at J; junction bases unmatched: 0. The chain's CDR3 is CATSDLTGANTGELFF. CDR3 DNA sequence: TGTGCCACCAGTGATTTGACAGGGGCGAACACCGGGGAGCTGTTTTTT.

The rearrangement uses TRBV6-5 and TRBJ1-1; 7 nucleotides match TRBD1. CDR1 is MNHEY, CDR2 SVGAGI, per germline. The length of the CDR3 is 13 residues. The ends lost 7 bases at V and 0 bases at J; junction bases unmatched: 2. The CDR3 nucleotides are TGTGCCAGCACGGGACAGATGAACACTGAAGCTTTCTTT. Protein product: CASTGQMNTEAFF.

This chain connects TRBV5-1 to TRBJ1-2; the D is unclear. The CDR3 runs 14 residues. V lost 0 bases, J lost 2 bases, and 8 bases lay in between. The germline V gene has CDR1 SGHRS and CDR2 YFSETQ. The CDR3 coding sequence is TGCGCCAGCAGCTTGGGTTACGGGAACTATGGCTACACCTTC. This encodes CASSLGYGNYGYTF. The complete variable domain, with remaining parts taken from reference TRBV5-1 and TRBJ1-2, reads KAGVTQTPRYLIKTRGQQVTLSCSPISGHRSVSWYQQTPGQGLQFLFEYFSETQRNKGNFPGRFSGRQFSNSRSEMNVSTLELGDSALYLCASSLGYGNYGYTFGSGTRLTVV.

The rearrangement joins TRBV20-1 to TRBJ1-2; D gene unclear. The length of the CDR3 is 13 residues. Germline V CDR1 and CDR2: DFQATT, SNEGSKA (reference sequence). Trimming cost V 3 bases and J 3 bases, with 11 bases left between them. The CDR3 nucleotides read TGCAGTGCTAGTACGGCGGCTCACTATGGCTACACCTTC. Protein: CSASTAAHYGYTF.

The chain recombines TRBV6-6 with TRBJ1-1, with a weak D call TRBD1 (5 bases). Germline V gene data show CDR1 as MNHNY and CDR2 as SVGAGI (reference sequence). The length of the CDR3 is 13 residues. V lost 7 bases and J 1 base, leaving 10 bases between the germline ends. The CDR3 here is CASTVGGNTEAFF. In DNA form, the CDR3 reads TGTGCCAGCACCGTGGGGGGGAACACTGAAGCTTTCTTT.

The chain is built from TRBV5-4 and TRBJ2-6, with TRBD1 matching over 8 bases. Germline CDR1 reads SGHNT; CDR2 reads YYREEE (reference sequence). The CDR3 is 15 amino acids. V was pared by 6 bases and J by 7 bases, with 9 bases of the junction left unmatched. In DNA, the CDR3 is TGTGCCAGCAAGACAGGGGAGCGTAATGCCAACGTCCTGACTTTC. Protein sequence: CASKTGERNANVLTF.

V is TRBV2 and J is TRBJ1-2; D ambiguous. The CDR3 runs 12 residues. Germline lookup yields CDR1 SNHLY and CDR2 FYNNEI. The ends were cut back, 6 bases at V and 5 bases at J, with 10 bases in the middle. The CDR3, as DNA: TGTGCCAGCAGCCCCGAGAAATATGGCTACACCTTC. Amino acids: CASSPEKYGYTF.

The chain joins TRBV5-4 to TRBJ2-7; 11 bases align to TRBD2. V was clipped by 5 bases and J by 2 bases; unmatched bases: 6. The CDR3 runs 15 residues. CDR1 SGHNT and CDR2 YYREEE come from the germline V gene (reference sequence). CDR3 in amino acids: CASREGLAETYEQYF. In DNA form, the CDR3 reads TGTGCCAGCAGGGAGGGACTAGCGGAGACCTACGAGCAGTACTTC.

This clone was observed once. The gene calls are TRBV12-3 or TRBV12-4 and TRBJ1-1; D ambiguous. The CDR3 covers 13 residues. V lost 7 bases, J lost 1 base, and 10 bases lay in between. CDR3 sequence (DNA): TGTGCCAGCAAGGTCACAGCGAACACTGAAGCTTTCTTT. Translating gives CASKVTANTEAFF.

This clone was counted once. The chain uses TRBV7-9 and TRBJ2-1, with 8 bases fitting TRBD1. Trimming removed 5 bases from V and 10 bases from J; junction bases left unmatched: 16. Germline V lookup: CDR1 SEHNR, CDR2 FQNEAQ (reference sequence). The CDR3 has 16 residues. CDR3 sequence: CASSPQTGTGLKEQFF. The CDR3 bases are TGTGCCAGCAGCCCCCAGACCGGGACAGGATTAAAGGAGCAGTTCTTC.

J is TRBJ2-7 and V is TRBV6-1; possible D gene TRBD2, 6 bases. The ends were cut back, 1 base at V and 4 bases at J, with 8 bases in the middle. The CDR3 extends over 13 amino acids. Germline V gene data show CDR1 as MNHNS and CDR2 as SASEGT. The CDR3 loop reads CASSEGEAYEQYF. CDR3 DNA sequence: TGTGCCAGCAGTGAAGGGGAGGCTTACGAGCAGTACTTC.

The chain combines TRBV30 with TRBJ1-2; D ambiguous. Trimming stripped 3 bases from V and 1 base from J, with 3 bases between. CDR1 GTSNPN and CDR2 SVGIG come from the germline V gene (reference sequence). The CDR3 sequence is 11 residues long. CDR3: CAWSINYGYTF. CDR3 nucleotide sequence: TGTGCCTGGAGCATTAACTATGGCTACACCTTC.

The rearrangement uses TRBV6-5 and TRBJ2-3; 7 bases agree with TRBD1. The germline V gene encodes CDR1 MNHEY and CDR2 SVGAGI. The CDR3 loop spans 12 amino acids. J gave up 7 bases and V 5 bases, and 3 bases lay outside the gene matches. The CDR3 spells CASSPTGNTQYF. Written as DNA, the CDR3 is TGTGCCAGCAGTCCGACAGGGAATACGCAGTATTTT.

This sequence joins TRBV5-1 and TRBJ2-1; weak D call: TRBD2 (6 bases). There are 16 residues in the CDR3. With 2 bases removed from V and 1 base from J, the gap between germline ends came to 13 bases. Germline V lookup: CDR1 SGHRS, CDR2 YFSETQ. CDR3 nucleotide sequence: TGCGCCAGCAGCTTCGGGAGACCCGGGTCCTACAATGAGCAGTTCTTC. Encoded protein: CASSFGRPGSYNEQFF. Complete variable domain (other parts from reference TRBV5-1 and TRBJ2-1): KAGVTQTPRYLIKTRGQQVTLSCSPISGHRSVSWYQQTPGQGLQFLFEYFSETQRNKGNFPGRFSGRQFSNSRSEMNVSTLELGDSALYLCASSFGRPGSYNEQFFGPGTRLTVL.

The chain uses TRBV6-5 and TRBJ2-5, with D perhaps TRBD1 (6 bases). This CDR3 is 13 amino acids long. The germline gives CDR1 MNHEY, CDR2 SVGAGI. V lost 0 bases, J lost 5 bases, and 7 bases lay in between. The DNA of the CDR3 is TGTGCCAGCAGTTACTCGCAGGGGGAGACCCAGTACTTC. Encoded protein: CASSYSQGETQYF.

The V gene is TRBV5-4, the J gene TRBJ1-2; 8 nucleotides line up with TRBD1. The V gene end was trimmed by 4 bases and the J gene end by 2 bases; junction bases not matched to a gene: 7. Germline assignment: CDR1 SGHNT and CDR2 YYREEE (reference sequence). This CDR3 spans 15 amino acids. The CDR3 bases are TGTGCCAGCAGCCCACCCCAGGGGGCGAACTATGGCTACACCTTC. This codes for CASSPPQGANYGYTF. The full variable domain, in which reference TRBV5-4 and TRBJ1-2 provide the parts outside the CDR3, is ETGVTQSPTHLIKTRGQQVTLRCSSQSGHNTVSWYQQALGQGPQFIFQYYREEENGRGNFPPRFSGLQFPNYSSELNVNALELDDSALYLCASSPPQGANYGYTFGSGTRLTVV.

CDR3 DNA: TGTGCCAGCAGCGCGGGAAACACCATATATTTT. Protein: CASSAGNTIYF. This chain uses TRBV13 with TRBJ1-3; D call uncertain. The CDR3 is 11 amino acids. In germline, CDR1 is PRHDT, CDR2 FYEKMQ (reference sequence). V was shortened by 5 bases and J by 4 bases, with 3 bases between the two germline ends.

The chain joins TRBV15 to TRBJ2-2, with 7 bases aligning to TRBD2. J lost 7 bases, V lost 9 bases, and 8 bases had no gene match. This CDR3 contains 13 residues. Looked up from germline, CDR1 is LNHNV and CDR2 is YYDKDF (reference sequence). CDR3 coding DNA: TGTGCCACAACGACTAGCTTTATCGGGGAGCTGTTTTTT. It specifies CATTTSFIGELFF.

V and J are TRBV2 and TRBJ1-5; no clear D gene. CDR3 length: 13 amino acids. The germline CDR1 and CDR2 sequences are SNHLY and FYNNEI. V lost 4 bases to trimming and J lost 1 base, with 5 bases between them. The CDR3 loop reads CASSVMSNQPQHF. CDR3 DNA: TGTGCCAGCAGTGTTATGAGCAATCAGCCCCAGCATTTT.

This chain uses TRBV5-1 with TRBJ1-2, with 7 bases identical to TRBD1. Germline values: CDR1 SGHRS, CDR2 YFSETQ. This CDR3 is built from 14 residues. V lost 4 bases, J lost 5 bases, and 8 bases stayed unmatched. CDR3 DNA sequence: TGCGCCAGCAGCCCCCGGGACAGTATTTATGGCTACACCTTC. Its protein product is CASSPRDSIYGYTF.

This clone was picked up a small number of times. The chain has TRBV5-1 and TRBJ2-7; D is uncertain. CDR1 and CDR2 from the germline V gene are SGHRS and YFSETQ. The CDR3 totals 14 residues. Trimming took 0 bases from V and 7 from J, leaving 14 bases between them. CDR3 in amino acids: CASSLEATPPEQYF. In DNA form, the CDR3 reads TGCGCCAGCAGCTTGGAGGCGACACCGCCGGAGCAGTACTTC.

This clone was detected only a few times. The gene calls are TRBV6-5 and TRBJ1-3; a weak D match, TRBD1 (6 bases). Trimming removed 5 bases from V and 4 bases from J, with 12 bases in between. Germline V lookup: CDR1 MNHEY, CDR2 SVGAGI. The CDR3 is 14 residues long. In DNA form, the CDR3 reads TGTGCCAGCAGTCAACAGGGTTCAGGAAACACCATATATTTT. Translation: CASSQQGSGNTIYF.

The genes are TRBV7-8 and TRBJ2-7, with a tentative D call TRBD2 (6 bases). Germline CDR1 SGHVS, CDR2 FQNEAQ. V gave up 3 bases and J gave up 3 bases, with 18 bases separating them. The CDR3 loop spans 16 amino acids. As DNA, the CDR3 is TGTGCCAGCAGCTTTAGTCGGGGACTGACCTTCTACGAGCAGTACTTC. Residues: CASSFSRGLTFYEQYF.

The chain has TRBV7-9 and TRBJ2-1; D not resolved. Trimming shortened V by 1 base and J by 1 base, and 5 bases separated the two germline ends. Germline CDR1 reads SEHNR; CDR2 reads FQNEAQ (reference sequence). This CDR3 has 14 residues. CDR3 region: CASSLGQSYNEQFF. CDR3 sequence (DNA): TGTGCCAGCAGCTTAGGTCAGTCCTACAATGAGCAGTTCTTC.

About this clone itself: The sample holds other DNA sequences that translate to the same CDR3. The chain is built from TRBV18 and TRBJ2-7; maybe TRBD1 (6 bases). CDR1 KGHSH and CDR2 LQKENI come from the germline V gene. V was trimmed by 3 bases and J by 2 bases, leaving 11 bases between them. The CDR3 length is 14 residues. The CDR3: CASSPAGVAYEQYF. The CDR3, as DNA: TGTGCCAGCTCACCGGCAGGGGTAGCCTACGAGCAGTACTTC.

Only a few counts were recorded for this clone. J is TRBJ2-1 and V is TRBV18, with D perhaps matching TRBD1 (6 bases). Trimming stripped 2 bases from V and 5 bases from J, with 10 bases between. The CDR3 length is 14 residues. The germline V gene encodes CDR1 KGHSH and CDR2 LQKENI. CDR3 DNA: TGTGCCAGCTCACCAAGGGGGAGCAACAATGAGCAGTTCTTC. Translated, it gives CASSPRGSNNEQFF.

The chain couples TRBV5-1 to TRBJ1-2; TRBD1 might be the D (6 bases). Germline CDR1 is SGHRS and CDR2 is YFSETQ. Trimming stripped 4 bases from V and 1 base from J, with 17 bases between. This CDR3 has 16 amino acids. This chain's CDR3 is CASSPGQGRSNYGYTF. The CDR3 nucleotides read TGCGCCAGCAGCCCGGGACAAGGTCGAAGTAACTATGGCTACACCTTC. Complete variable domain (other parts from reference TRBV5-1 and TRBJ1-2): KAGVTQTPRYLIKTRGQQVTLSCSPISGHRSVSWYQQTPGQGLQFLFEYFSETQRNKGNFPGRFSGRQFSNSRSEMNVSTLELGDSALYLCASSPGQGRSNYGYTFGSGTRLTVV.

This chain's CDR3 is CASSRSGTGGWGTEAFF. The CDR3 nucleotides are TGTGCCAGCAGCCGGAGCGGGACAGGGGGATGGGGCACTGAAGCTTTCTTT. This chain connects TRBV4-2 to TRBJ1-1; 11 bases line up with TRBD1. V lost 4 bases, J lost 4 bases, and 11 bases stayed unmatched. CDR1 is LGHNA and CDR2 is YNFKEQ in the germline V gene. The CDR3 loop spans 17 amino acids.

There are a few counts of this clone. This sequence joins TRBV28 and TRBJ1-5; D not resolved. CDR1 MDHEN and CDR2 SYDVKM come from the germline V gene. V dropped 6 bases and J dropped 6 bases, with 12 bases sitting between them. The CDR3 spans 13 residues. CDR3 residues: CASRSWGGQPQHF. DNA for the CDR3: TGTGCCAGCAGAAGTTGGGGAGGTCAGCCCCAGCATTTT.

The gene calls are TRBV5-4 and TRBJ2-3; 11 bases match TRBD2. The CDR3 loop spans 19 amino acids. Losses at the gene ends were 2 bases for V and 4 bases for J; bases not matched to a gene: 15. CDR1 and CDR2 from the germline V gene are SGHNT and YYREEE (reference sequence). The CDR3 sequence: CASSFALRTSGGRADTQYF. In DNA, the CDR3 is TGTGCCAGCAGCTTCGCACTCCGTACTAGCGGGGGCCGAGCAGATACGCAGTATTTT.